The 20 T cell receptor beta chains below were found in one sample sequenced in a study of chemoradiotherapy in HPV16-positive cancers (dated by TCRdb to 2022 to 2024). Libraries were prepared through the immunoSEQ multiplex PCR assay. Imported from immuneACCESS, the table was reduced by TCRdb to in-frame sequences with V and J called. These copies leave out some clones; in studies compared against another copy, an unresolved V gene accounts for under half, and the cause of the remainder is not known. Present in this sample are fewer than 6,000 clones, about three quarters of which were seen just once. Less than 15% of the sample comes from the top ten. The sample was tumor tissue, taken from a patient who underwent chemoradiotherapy. The receptors shown here come from a human donor with HPV-associated anogenital cancer.

The chain couples TRBV5-6 to TRBJ1-1, with TRBD1 as a possible D gene (5 bases). Trimming pared 2 bases from V and 2 bases from J, leaving 13 bases between. Per germline, CDR1 SGHDT and CDR2 YYEEEE. The CDR3 sequence is 15 residues long. The CDR3 here is CASSFPTASNTEAFF. The CDR3 bases are TGTGCCAGCAGCTTTCCGACAGCTTCTAACACTGAAGCTTTCTTT.

CDR3 protein: CASSLDLGGADEQYF. The CDR3 region has the DNA TGTGCCAGCAGTTTGGACCTTGGGGGGGCCGATGAGCAGTACTTC. This chain connects TRBV27 to TRBJ2-7; D is perhaps TRBD2 (7 bases). Germline loops: CDR1 MNHEY, CDR2 SMNVEV (reference sequence). The CDR3 length is 15 residues. Trimming shortened V by 3 bases and J by 7 bases, and 19 bases separated the two germline ends.

This chain connects TRBV15 to TRBJ1-2, with TRBD1 matching 7 bases. After removal of 4 bases from V and 0 bases from J, the junction contained 5 bases not matched to a gene. The CDR3 has 15 residues. In germline, CDR1 is LNHNV, CDR2 YYDKDF (reference sequence). CDR3 loop: CATSTRQGSNYGYTF. CDR3 nucleotide sequence: TGTGCCACCAGCACGCGACAGGGATCTAACTATGGCTACACCTTC.

CDR3: CSVEAQDTNYGYTF. For the CDR3, the DNA is TGCAGCGTTGAAGCTCAGGACACCAACTATGGCTACACCTTC. The V gene is TRBV29-1, the J gene TRBJ1-2; a weak D match, TRBD1 (5 bases). The V end lost 1 base, the J end lost 2 bases, and 11 bases lay between the germline ends. Per germline, CDR1 SQVTM and CDR2 ANQGSEA. The CDR3 is 14 amino acids.

The V and J genes are TRBV5-1 and TRBJ1-1; possible D gene TRBD1, 5 bases. Germline loops: CDR1 SGHRS, CDR2 YFSETQ. V was shortened by 0 bases and J by 5 bases, with 11 bases between the two germline ends. The CDR3 is 14 amino acids. DNA for the CDR3: TGCGCCAGCAGCTTGGAATGGGGGTCTACTGAAGCTTTCTTT. Protein sequence: CASSLEWGSTEAFF.

The rearrangement joins TRBV5-6 to TRBJ2-3, with 15 nucleotides matching TRBD2. Germline V lookup: CDR1 SGHDT, CDR2 YYEEEE. The J segment lost 2 bases and the V segment lost 2 bases, leaving 9 bases of the junction unmatched. The CDR3 runs 19 residues. The CDR3: CASSFFPGTSGGITDTQYF. The CDR3 DNA sequence: TGTGCCAGCAGCTTTTTCCCCGGGACTAGCGGGGGGATCACAGATACGCAGTATTTT.

The chain combines TRBV27 with TRBJ2-7, with a tentative D call TRBD2 (5 bases). CDR1 and CDR2 (germline): MNHEY, SMNVEV (reference sequence). Trimming pared 3 bases from V and 0 bases from J, leaving 9 bases between. The CDR3 has 14 amino acids. The chain's CDR3 is CASSLLADSYEQYF. The CDR3, as DNA: TGTGCCAGCAGTTTGCTAGCAGACTCCTACGAGCAGTACTTC.

The gene calls are TRBV27 and TRBJ2-6, with no clear D. Germline CDR1 reads MNHEY; CDR2 reads SMNVEV (reference sequence). V dropped 2 bases and J dropped 2 bases, with 7 bases sitting between them. The CDR3 is made up of 15 amino acids. CDR3 in DNA: TGTGCCAGCAGTTTAGAGTTCGCTGGGGCCAACGTCCTGACTTTC. Amino acid sequence: CASSLEFAGANVLTF.

This clone was detected a few times. This chain connects TRBV7-2 to TRBJ2-1; a weak D match, TRBD2 (5 bases). There are 15 residues in the CDR3. Germline CDR1 SGHTA, CDR2 FQGNSA. Between the trimmed V and J ends, which lost 5 bases and 2 bases, there was a span of 13 bases. The CDR3 nucleotides read TGTGCCAGCAGCCTAGGAAGGAGGCCCTACAATGAGCAGTTCTTC. It codes for CASSLGRRPYNEQFF.

V is TRBV29-1 and J is TRBJ2-3; 9 positions agree with TRBD1. CDR1 SQVTM and CDR2 ANQGSEA come from the germline V gene. The CDR3 length is 13 residues. V was clipped by 7 bases and J by 2 bases; unmatched bases: 4. CDR3 DNA sequence: TGCAGCGGTGACAGGGGGTTCACAGATACGCAGTATTTT. It specifies CSGDRGFTDTQYF.

V usage is TRBV9 and J usage is TRBJ2-1; TRBD2 aligns across 11 bases. The germline gives CDR1 SGDLS, CDR2 YYNGEE. The CDR3 loop spans 16 amino acids. Germline trimming cut 3 bases from V and 3 bases from J; bases unmatched to any gene: 5. The CDR3 loop reads CASSAGTSGFYNEQFF. DNA of the CDR3: TGTGCCAGCAGCGCCGGGACTAGCGGCTTCTACAATGAGCAGTTCTTC.

The V call is TRBV2, the J call TRBJ2-2; 8 bases agree with TRBD1. Germline-derived CDR1 and CDR2 are SNHLY and FYNNEI. The trim removed 4 bases at V and 7 bases at J, leaving 8 bases unmatched. The CDR3 totals 15 residues. The CDR3 sequence is CASSADREGFGELFF. CDR3 coding DNA: TGTGCCAGCAGTGCGGACAGGGAAGGTTTCGGGGAGCTGTTTTTT.

The CDR3 sequence is CASRGGYDEQYF. CDR3 bases: TGTGCCAGTAGGGGTGGTTACGACGAGCAGTACTTC. This rearrangement joins TRBV19 to TRBJ2-7, with D unclear. Germline CDR1 reads LNHDA; CDR2 reads SQIVND (reference sequence). The length of the CDR3 is 12 residues. V lost 6 bases, J lost 5 bases, and 11 bases lay in between.

The chain employs TRBV4-2 and TRBJ2-7; D remains unclear. The germline V and J ends were trimmed by 1 base and 4 bases, with 8 bases remaining between them. The CDR3 totals 13 residues. From germline, CDR1 is LGHNA and CDR2 YNFKEQ. Here the CDR3 reads CASSQVPRYEQYF. The CDR3 DNA sequence: TGTGCCAGCAGCCAAGTTCCCAGGTACGAGCAGTACTTC.

The chain has TRBV9 and TRBJ1-1; D is uncertain. Germline values: CDR1 SGDLS, CDR2 YYNGEE. Trimming stripped 4 bases from V and 10 bases from J, with 23 bases between. CDR3 length: 15 residues. The CDR3 DNA is TGTGCCAGCAGCCCCTCGATGAGGGCACTTGATGTAGCTTTCTTT. It is translated as CASSPSMRALDVAFF.

A single count supports this clone. This chain uses TRBV7-8 with TRBJ2-7; D unresolved. The CDR3 is 14 amino acids. With 1 base removed from V and 3 bases from J, the gap between germline ends came to 10 bases. Germline V gives CDR1 SGHVS, CDR2 FQNEAQ. The CDR3 here is CASSLVSQRYEQYF. The CDR3 DNA reads as TGTGCCAGCAGCTTAGTATCCCAGCGCTACGAGCAGTACTTC.

This clone occurred a few times. The rearrangement uses TRBV7-9 and TRBJ2-7; tentative D call: TRBD1 (5 bases). Between the trimmed V and J ends, which lost 1 base and 2 bases, there was a span of 9 bases. The CDR3 has 14 residues. Germline values: CDR1 SEHNR, CDR2 FQNEAQ (reference sequence). CDR3 sequence reads: CASSLEVRAYEQYF. The CDR3 DNA follows: TGTGCCAGCAGCTTAGAGGTCAGGGCCTACGAGCAGTACTTC. The whole variable domain, filled in from reference TRBV7-9 and TRBJ2-7, reads DTGVSQNPRHKITKRGQNVTFRCDPISEHNRLYWYRQTLGQGPEFLTYFQNEAQLEKSRLLSDRFSAERPKGSFSTLEIQRTEQGDSAMYLCASSLEVRAYEQYFGPGTRLTVT.

The chain is built from TRBV5-1 and TRBJ2-3, with 9 bases fitting TRBD2. V was clipped by 0 bases and J by 3 bases; unmatched bases: 5. The CDR3 is 16 residues long. Germline V gene data show CDR1 as SGHRS and CDR2 as YFSETQ. CDR3 nucleotides: TGCGCCAGCAGCTTGGCGCTAGCGGGGTTTACAGATACGCAGTATTTT. This translates into CASSLALAGFTDTQYF.

This chain uses TRBV6-5 with TRBJ1-1; TRBD1 might be the D (6 bases). Germline CDR1 is MNHEY and CDR2 is SVGAGI. V lost 10 bases and J lost 0, with 15 bases in between. The CDR3 length is 14 residues. CDR3 in DNA: TGTGCCACCAGACAGGACGGATTGAACACTGAAGCTTTCTTT. Translating gives CATRQDGLNTEAFF.

This clone came up a few times. This chain joins TRBV19 and TRBJ1-4; D remains unclear. The V and J ends lost 5 bases and 0 bases respectively, with 10 bases between them. This CDR3 has 15 residues. Germline CDR1 is LNHDA and CDR2 is SQIVND (reference sequence). The CDR3, as DNA: TGTGCCAGTAGTGGATCGACGGCAACTAATGAAAAACTGTTTTTT. Protein product: CASSGSTATNEKLFF.